This T cell receptor beta chain was profiled in a study of graft-versus-host responses after intestinal transplantation. Study information: Following induction with anti-thymocyte globulin, all recipients were given tacrolimus and steroids for two to four years.

The method was immunoSEQ multiplex PCR; TCRdb's version includes in-frame clones alone and lacks a portion of them. The sample consists of 85,000 to 100,000 clones, roughly 82% of them appearing once. The CDR3 sequence is 13 residues long. The germline CDR1 and CDR2 sequences are SGDLS and YYNGEE. V was pared by 4 bases and J by 4 bases, with 10 bases between. The clonotype comes from a human patient who received an intestinal transplant, so some T cells may come from the graft donor. The rearrangement uses TRBV9 and TRBJ2-3; D possibly corresponds to TRBD1 (6 bases). The input for sequencing was PBMCs, taken 255 days after intestinal transplant. This chain's CDR3 is CASSTGSADTQYF. The CDR3 bases are TGTGCCAGCAGCACAGGGAGCGCAGATACGCAGTATTTT.